A selection of T cell receptor beta chains follows, all from one sample in a study of beta chain features in type 1 diabetes. TCRdb keeps only in-frame clones here, not all; method: immunoSEQ multiplex PCR. The sample carries roughly 260,000 clones, roughly 20% recorded once. What was sequenced was naive CD4+ T cells from blood. These receptors came from a woman aged 40 to 55 with type 1 diabetes. Both conserved end residues are part of each CDR3. The D gene is left open where the match is weak. Expanded clones are given a class, and other clones once, few, many or no size at all.

clone_size: .; cdr3_length: 16; d_call: TRBD1; j_call: TRBJ1-1; v_call: TRBV19; cdr3_aa: CASSIFRTGMNTEAFF; cdr3_nt: TGTGCCAGTAGTATTTTCCGGACAGGCATGAACACTGAAGCTTTCTTT
clone_size: few; cdr3_length: 13; d_call: .; j_call: TRBJ2-3; v_call: TRBV7-2; cdr3_aa: CASSLGARDTQYF; cdr3_nt: TGTGCCAGCAGCTTAGGCGCTCGGGATACGCAGTATTTT
clone_size: .; cdr3_length: 13; d_call: .; j_call: TRBJ1-1; v_call: TRBV7-9; cdr3_aa: CASSSDMRAEAFF; cdr3_nt: TGTGCCAGCAGTTCGGATATGAGGGCTGAAGCTTTCTTT
clone_size: .; cdr3_length: 15; d_call: .; j_call: TRBJ2-5; v_call: TRBV29-1; cdr3_aa: CSVGGAEEMKETQYF; cdr3_nt: TGCAGCGTTGGGGGAGCGGAGGAGATGAAAGAGACCCAGTACTTC
clone_size: .; cdr3_length: 17; d_call: TRBD2; j_call: TRBJ2-3; v_call: TRBV28; cdr3_aa: CASSSGTSGSFTDTQYF; cdr3_nt: TGTGCCAGCAGTTCCGGGACTAGCGGGTCGTTCACAGATACGCAGTATTTT
clone_size: .; cdr3_length: 15; d_call: .; j_call: TRBJ2-6; v_call: TRBV27; cdr3_aa: CASSRDPSGANVLTF; cdr3_nt: TGTGCCAGCAGCCGCGATCCCTCTGGGGCCAACGTCCTGACTTTC
clone_size: few; cdr3_length: 13; d_call: TRBD2; j_call: TRBJ2-7; v_call: TRBV30; cdr3_aa: CACHSGSSYEQYF; cdr3_nt: TGTGCCTGCCATAGCGGGAGCTCCTACGAGCAGTACTTC
clone_size: .; cdr3_length: 15; d_call: TRBD2; j_call: TRBJ2-1; v_call: TRBV7-3; cdr3_aa: CASSPTSGRRHEQFF; cdr3_nt: TGTGCCAGCAGCCCCACTAGCGGGAGGAGGCATGAGCAGTTCTTC
clone_size: .; cdr3_length: 13; d_call: TRBD2; j_call: TRBJ2-5; v_call: TRBV19; cdr3_aa: CASTRREGETQYF; cdr3_nt: TGTGCCAGTACCCGAAGGGAGGGGGAGACCCAGTACTTC
clone_size: .; cdr3_length: 14; d_call: .; j_call: TRBJ1-5; v_call: TRBV28; cdr3_aa: CASSFTQINQPQHF; cdr3_nt: TGTGCCAGCAGTTTTACCCAGATCAATCAGCCCCAGCATTTT
clone_size: .; cdr3_length: 16; d_call: .; j_call: TRBJ1-5; v_call: TRBV7-8; cdr3_aa: CASSLDLRASNQPQHF; cdr3_nt: TGTGCCAGCAGCTTAGATCTGAGGGCTAGCAATCAGCCCCAGCATTTT